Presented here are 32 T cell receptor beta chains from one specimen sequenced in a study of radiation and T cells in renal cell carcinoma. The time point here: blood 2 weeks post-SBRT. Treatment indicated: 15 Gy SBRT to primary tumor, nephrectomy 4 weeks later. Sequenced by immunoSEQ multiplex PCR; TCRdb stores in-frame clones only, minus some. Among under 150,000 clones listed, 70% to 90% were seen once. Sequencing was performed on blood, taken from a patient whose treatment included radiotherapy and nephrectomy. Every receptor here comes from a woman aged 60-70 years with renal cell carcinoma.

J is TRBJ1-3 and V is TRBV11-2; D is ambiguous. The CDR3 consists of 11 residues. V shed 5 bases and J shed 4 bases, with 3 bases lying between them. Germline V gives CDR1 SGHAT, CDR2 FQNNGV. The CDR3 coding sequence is TGTGCCAGCAGCGAAGGAAACACCATATATTTT. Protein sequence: CASSEGNTIYF. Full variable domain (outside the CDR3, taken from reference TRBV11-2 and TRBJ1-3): EAGVAQSPRYKIIEKRQSVAFWCNPISGHATLYWYQQILGQGPKLLIQFQNNGVVDDSQLPKDRFSAERLKGVDSTLKIQPAKLEDSAVYLCASSEGNTIYFGEGSWLTVV.

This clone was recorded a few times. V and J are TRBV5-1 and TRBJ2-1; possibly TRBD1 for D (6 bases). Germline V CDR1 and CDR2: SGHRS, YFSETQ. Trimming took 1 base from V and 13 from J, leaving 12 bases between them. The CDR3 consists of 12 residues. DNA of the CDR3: TGCGCCAGCAGCTTGAAGGGACAACTCCAGTTCTTC. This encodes CASSLKGQLQFF.

DNA of the CDR3: TGTGCCAGCAGCTTAGCAGTGGGAGAGCGGTTAGATACGCAGTATTTT. As protein: CASSLAVGERLDTQYF. The genes are TRBV7-9 and TRBJ2-3, with a weak D call TRBD2 (5 bases). The CDR3 is made up of 16 amino acids. Deletions cut 0 bases from V and 5 bases from J, with 15 bases between. Germline assignment: CDR1 SEHNR and CDR2 FQNEAQ (reference sequence).

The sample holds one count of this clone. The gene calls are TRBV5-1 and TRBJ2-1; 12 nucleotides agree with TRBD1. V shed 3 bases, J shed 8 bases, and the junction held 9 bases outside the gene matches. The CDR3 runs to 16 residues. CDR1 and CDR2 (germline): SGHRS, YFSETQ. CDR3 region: CASSWAGTGGIYEQFF. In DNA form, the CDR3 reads TGCGCCAGCAGCTGGGCCGGGACAGGGGGCATCTATGAGCAGTTCTTC. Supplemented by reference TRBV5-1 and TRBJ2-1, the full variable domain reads KAGVTQTPRYLIKTRGQQVTLSCSPISGHRSVSWYQQTPGQGLQFLFEYFSETQRNKGNFPGRFSGRQFSNSRSEMNVSTLELGDSALYLCASSWAGTGGIYEQFFGPGTRLTVL.

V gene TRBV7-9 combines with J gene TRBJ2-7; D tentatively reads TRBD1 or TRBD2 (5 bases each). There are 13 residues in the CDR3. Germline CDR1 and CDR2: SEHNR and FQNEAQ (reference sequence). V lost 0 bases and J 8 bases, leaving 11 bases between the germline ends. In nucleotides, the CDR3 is TGTGCCAGCAGCTTAGCCGGGCCGGGACAGCAGTACTTC. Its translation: CASSLAGPGQQYF.

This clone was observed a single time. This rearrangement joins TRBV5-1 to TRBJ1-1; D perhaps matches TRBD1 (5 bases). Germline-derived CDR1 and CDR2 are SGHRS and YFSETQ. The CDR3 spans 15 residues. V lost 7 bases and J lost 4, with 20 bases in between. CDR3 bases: TGCGCCAGCGTTCTATCAAACCCCGGGGCCACTGAAGCTTTCTTT. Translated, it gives CASVLSNPGATEAFF.

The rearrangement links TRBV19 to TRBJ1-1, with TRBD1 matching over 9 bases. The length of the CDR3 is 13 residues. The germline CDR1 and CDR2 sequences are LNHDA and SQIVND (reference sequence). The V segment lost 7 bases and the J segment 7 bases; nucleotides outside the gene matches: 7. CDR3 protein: CASTILDRGEAFF. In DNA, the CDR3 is TGTGCCAGTACCATTTTGGACAGGGGTGAAGCTTTCTTT.

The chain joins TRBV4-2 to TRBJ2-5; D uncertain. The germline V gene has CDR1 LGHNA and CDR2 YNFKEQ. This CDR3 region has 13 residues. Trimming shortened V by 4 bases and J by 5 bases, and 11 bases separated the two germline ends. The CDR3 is CASSLEGSETQYF. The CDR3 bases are TGTGCCAGCAGCCTCGAAGGTTCGGAGACCCAGTACTTC.

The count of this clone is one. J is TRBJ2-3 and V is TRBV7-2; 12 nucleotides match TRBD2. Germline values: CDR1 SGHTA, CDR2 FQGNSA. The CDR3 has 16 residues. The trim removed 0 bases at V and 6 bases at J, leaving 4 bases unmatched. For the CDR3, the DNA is TGTGCCAGCAGCTTAGCGGCTAGCGGGAGGGCCGATACGCAGTATTTT. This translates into CASSLAASGRADTQYF. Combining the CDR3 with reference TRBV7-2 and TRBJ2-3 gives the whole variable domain GAGVSQSPSNKVTEKGKDVELRCDPISGHTALYWYRQSLGQGLEFLIYFQGNSAPDKSGLPSDRFSAERTGGSVSTLTIQRTQQEDSAVYLCASSLAASGRADTQYFGPGTRLTVL.

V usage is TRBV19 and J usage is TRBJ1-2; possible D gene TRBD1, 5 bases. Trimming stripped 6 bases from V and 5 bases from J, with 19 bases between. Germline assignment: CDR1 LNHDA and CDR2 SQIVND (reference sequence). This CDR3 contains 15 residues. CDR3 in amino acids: CASSKTRGSPYGYTF. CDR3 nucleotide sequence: TGTGCCAGTAGCAAGACGCGGGGCTCCCCATATGGCTACACCTTC.

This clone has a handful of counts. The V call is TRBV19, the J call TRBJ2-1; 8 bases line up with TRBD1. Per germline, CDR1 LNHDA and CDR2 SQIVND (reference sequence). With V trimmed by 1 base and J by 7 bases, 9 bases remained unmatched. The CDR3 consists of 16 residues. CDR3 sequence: CASSIGFQGARNEQFF. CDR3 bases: TGTGCCAGTAGTATAGGATTCCAGGGGGCAAGGAATGAGCAGTTCTTC.

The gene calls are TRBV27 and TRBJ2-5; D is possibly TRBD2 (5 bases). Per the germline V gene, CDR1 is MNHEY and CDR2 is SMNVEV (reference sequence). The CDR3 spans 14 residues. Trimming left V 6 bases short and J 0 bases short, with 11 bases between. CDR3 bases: TGTGCCAGCAGCCGGACTTTATACCAAGAGACCCAGTACTTC. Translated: CASSRTLYQETQYF.

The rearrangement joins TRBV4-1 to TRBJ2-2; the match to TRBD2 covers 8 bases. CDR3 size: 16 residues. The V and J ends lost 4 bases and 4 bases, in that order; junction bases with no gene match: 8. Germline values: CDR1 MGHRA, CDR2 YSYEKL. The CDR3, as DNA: TGCGCCAGCAGCCTATCGGGGGGGCAGGGCACCGGGGAGCTGTTTTTT. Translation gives CASSLSGGQGTGELFF.

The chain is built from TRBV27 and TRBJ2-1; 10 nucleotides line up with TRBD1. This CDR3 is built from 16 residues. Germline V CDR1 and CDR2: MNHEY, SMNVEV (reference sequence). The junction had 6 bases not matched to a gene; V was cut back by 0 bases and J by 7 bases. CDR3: CASSLSRGTGENEQFF. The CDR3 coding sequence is TGTGCCAGCAGTTTATCGCGGGGGACAGGGGAGAATGAGCAGTTCTTC.

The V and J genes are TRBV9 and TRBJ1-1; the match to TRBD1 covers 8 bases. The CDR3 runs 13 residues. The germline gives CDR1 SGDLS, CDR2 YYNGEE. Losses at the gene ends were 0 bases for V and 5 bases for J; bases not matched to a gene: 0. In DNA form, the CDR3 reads TGTGCCAGCAGCGTAGGGACAGGGACTGAAGCTTTCTTT. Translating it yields CASSVGTGTEAFF.

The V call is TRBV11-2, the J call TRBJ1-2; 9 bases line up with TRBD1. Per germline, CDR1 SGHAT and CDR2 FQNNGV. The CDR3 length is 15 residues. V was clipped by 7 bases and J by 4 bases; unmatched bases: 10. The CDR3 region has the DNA TGTGCCAGCACCACCCTGAAGGGACAGGGCTATGGCTACACCTTC. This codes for CASTTLKGQGYGYTF.

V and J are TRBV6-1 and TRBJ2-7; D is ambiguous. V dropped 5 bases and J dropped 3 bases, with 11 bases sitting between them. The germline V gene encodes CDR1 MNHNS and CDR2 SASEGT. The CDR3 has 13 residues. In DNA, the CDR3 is TGTGCCAGCAGTCGATTGGGCCTCTACGAGCAGTACTTC. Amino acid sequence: CASSRLGLYEQYF.

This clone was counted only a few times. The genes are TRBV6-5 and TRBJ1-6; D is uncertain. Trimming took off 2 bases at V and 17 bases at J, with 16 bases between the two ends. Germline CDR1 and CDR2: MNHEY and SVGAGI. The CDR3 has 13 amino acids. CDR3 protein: CASSYGPQAMVHF. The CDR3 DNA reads TGTGCCAGCAGTTACGGACCCCAGGCGATGGTCCACTTT.

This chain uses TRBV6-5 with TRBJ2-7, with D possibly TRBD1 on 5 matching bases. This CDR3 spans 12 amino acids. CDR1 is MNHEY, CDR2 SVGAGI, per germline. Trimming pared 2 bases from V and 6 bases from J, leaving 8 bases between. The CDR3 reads CASSYQGGEQYF. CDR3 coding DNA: TGTGCCAGCAGTTACCAGGGCGGCGAGCAGTACTTC.

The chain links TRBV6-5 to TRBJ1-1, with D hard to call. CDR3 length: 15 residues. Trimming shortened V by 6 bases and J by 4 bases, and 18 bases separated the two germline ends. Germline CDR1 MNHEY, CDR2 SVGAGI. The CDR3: CASRGLKTSPTEAFF. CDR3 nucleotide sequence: TGTGCCAGCAGAGGCCTAAAAACCTCTCCCACTGAAGCTTTCTTT.

CDR3 bases: TGTGCCAGCAGCCCGGGGGGACAGGGAAGGGTCTATGGCTACACCTTC. Translation: CASSPGGQGRVYGYTF. This chain joins TRBV5-4 and TRBJ1-2, with TRBD1 matching 9 bases. The CDR3 runs 16 residues. With V trimmed by 4 bases and J by 4 bases, 11 bases remained unmatched. The germline V gene has CDR1 SGHNT and CDR2 YYREEE (reference sequence). The full variable domain, its missing parts supplied by reference TRBV5-4 and TRBJ1-2, is ETGVTQSPTHLIKTRGQQVTLRCSSQSGHNTVSWYQQALGQGPQFIFQYYREEENGRGNFPPRFSGLQFPNYSSELNVNALELDDSALYLCASSPGGQGRVYGYTFGSGTRLTVV.

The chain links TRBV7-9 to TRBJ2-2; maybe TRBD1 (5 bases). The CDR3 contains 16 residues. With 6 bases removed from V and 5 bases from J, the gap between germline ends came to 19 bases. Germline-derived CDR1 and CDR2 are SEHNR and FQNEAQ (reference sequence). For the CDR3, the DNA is TGTGCCAGCAGTCCCGTCGCAGGGTTGGGAACCGGGGAGCTGTTTTTT. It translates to CASSPVAGLGTGELFF.

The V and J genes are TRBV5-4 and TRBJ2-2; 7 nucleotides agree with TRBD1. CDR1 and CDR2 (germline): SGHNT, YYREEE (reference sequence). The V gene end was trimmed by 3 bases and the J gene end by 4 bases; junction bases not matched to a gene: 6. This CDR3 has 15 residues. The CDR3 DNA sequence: TGTGCCAGCAGCTCTGACAGGGTCGGCACCGGGGAGCTGTTTTTT. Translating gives CASSSDRVGTGELFF.

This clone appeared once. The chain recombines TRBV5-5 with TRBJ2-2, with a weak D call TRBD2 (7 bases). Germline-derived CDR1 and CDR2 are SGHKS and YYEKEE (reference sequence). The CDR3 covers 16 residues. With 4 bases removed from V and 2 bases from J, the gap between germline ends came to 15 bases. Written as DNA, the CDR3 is TGTGCCAGCAGCAGAAAAGCGGGGACAAACACCGGGGAGCTGTTTTTT. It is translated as CASSRKAGTNTGELFF.

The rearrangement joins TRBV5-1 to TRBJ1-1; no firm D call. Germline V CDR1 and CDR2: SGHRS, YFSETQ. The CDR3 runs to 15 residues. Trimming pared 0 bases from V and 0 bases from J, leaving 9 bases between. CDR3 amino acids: CASSLAPELNTEAFF. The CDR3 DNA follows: TGCGCCAGCAGCTTGGCCCCCGAGCTGAACACTGAAGCTTTCTTT.

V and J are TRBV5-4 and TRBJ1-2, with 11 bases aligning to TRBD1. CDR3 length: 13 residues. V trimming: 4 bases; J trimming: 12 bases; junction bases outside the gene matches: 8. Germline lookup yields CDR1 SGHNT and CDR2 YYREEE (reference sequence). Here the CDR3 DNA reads TGTGCCAGCAGCACAGGGACAGGGGGAAAGGACACCTTC. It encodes CASSTGTGGKDTF.

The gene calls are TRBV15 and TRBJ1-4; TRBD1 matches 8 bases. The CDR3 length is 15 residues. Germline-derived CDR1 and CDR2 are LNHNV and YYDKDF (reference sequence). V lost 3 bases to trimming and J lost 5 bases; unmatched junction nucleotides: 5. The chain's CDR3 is CATSSFGTGNEKLFF. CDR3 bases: TGTGCCACCAGCAGCTTCGGGACAGGAAATGAAAAACTGTTTTTT. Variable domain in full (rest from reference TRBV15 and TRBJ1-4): DAMVIQNPRYQVTQFGKPVTLSCSQTLNHNVMYWYQQKSSQAPKLLFHYYDKDFNNEADTPDNFQSRRPNTSFCFLDIRSPGLGDTAMYLCATSSFGTGNEKLFFGSGTQLSVL.

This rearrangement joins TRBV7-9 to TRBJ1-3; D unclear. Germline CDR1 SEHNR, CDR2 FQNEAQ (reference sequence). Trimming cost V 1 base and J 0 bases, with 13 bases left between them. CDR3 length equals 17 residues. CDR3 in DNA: TGTGCCAGCAGCTTAGTAAGTCGTGTCGGCTCTGGAAACACCATATATTTT. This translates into CASSLVSRVGSGNTIYF.

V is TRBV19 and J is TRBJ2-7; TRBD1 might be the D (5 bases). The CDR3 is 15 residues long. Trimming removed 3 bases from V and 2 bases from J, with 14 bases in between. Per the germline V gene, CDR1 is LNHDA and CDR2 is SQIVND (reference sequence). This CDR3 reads CASSISETETYEQYF. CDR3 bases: TGTGCCAGTAGTATCTCCGAGACAGAGACCTACGAGCAGTACTTC.

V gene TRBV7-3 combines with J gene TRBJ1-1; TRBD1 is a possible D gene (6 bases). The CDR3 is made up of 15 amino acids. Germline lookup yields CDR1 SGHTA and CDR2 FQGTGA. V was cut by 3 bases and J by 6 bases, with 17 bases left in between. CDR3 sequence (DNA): TGTGCCAGCAGCTTCCTGGGACACGGCAGATCTGAAGCTTTCTTT. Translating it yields CASSFLGHGRSEAFF.

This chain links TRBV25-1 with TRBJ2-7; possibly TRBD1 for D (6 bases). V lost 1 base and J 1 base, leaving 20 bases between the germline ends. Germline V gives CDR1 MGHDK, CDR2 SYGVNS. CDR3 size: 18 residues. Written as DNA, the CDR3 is TGTGCCAGCAGTGAATCCCCAAGACAGGCTGGGGTTTCCTACGAGCAGTACTTC. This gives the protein CASSESPRQAGVSYEQYF.

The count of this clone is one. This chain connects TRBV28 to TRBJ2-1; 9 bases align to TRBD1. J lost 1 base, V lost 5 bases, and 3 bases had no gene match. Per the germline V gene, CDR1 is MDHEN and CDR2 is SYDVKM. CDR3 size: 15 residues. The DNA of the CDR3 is TGTGCCAGCAGTACAGGGGGCGCATCCTACAATGAGCAGTTCTTC. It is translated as CASSTGGASYNEQFF. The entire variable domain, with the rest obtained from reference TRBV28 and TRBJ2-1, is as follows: DVKVTQSSRYLVKRTGEKVFLECVQDMDHENMFWYRQDPGLGLRLIYFSYDVKMKEKGDIPEGYSVSREKKERFSLILESASTNQTSMYLCASSTGGASYNEQFFGPGTRLTVL.